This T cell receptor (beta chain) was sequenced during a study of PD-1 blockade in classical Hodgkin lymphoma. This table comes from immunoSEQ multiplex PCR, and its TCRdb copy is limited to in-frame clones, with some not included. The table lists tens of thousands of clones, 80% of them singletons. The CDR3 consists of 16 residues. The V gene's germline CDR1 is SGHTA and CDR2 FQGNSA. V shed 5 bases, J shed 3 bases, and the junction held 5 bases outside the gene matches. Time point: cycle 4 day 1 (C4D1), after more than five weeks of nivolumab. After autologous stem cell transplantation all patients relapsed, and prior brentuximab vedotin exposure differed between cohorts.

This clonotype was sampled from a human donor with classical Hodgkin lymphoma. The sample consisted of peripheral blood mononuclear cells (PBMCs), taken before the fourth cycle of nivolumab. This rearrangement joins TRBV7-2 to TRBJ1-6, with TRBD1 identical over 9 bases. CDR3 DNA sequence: TGTGCCAGCAGCGTCCGGGACAGGGTCTATAATTCACCCCTCCACTTT. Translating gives CASSVRDRVYNSPLHF.